This entry lists 11 T cell receptor beta chains sequenced from one sample in a study of early T cells in non-severe SARS-CoV-2 infection. TCRdb fed the 5' RACE reads into MiXCR, producing one record per CDR3 protein. The table lists around 67,000 distinct CDR3 sequences, approximately 10% of them singletons. What was sequenced was whole blood. These receptors originate from an adult who was a healthcare worker with PCR-confirmed SARS-CoV-2 infection or an uninfected control (not recorded which).

The chain employs TRBV10-3 and TRBJ2-7; D possibly matches TRBD1 or TRBD2 (5 bases each). The V end was cut by 10 bases, the J end by 2 bases, with 18 bases between. CDR1 ENHRY and CDR2 SYGVKD come from the germline V gene. The CDR3 runs to 14 residues. The CDR3 DNA follows: TGTGCCACCCAAACCGGGACGCCGCCCTACGAGCAGTACTTC. Translation: CATQTGTPPYEQYF.

This clonotype came up many times. The V and J genes are TRBV6-1 and TRBJ2-1; 8 bases map to TRBD2. The CDR3 spans 13 residues. V lost 6 bases to trimming and J lost 4 bases; unmatched junction nucleotides: 2. Germline-derived CDR1 and CDR2 are MNHNS and SASEGT. CDR3 nucleotides: TGTGCCAGCAGCACTAGCGGATACAATGAGCAGTTCTTC. Translation gives CASSTSGYNEQFF.

This clonotype occurred many times. This chain uses TRBV6-5 with TRBJ2-3, with D possibly TRBD1 on 6 matching bases. Trimming cost V 5 bases and J 2 bases, with 8 bases left between them. CDR3 length: 13 amino acids. Germline V lookup: CDR1 MNHEY, CDR2 SVGAGI. Here the CDR3 reads CASSQGYTDTQYF. CDR3 nucleotides: TGTGCCAGCAGTCAGGGGTACACAGATACGCAGTATTTT.

This clonotype was counted ten times or more. The chain links TRBV5-1 to TRBJ2-3; tentatively, D is TRBD1 or TRBD2 (5 bases each). This CDR3 region has 17 residues. Germline V gene sequence: CDR1 SGHRS, CDR2 YFSETQ. V dropped 6 bases and J dropped 0 bases, with 20 bases sitting between them. This chain's CDR3 is CASTAPPPGPSTDTQYF. In nucleotides, the CDR3 is TGCGCCAGCACCGCCCCACCTCCGGGGCCCAGCACAGATACGCAGTATTTT.

Ten or more counts support this clonotype. The chain employs TRBV6-4 and TRBJ1-1, with a weak D call TRBD1 (5 bases). The germline V and J ends were trimmed by 2 bases and 7 bases, with 8 bases remaining between them. In germline, CDR1 is MRHNA, CDR2 SNTAGT. This CDR3 has 12 amino acids. CDR3 coding DNA: TGTGCCAGCAGTGACCGGCAGGGTGAAGCTTTCTTT. This codes for CASSDRQGEAFF.

In this sample, this clonotype turned up many times. The chain carries TRBV6-1 and TRBJ2-7, with 8 positions matching TRBD1. Germline loops: CDR1 MNHNS, CDR2 SASEGT. The CDR3 covers 14 residues. Trimming at V came to 4 bases and at J to 1 base, leaving 3 bases not matched to a gene. The DNA for the CDR3 is TGTGCCAGCAGTGCCAGGACAGGGTCCTACGAGCAGTACTTC. It is translated as CASSARTGSYEQYF.

The chain couples TRBV20-1 to TRBJ2-3; 9 bases line up with TRBD2. V shed 0 bases and J 3 bases; nucleotides not matched to a gene: 7. The CDR3 spans 16 residues. Germline-derived CDR1 and CDR2 are DFQATT and SNEGSKA (reference sequence). The CDR3 region has the DNA TGCAGTGCTAGAGATAGCGGGAGACCATTAACAGATACGCAGTATTTT. Protein: CSARDSGRPLTDTQYF.

The CDR3: CASSDYPTRSFDTQYF. Written as DNA, the CDR3 is TGTGCCAGCAGTGACTACCCGACTAGGTCATTCGATACGCAGTATTTT. The chain couples TRBV5-6 to TRBJ2-3, with a possible D match to TRBD2 (6 bases). The germline V gene encodes CDR1 SGHDT and CDR2 YYEEEE. Trimming took off 5 bases at V and 6 bases at J, with 22 bases between the two ends. The CDR3 is 16 amino acids. Full variable domain (missing parts from reference TRBV5-6 and TRBJ2-3): DAGVTQSPTHLIKTRGQQVTLRCSPKSGHDTVSWYQQALGQGPQFIFQYYEEEERQRGNFPDRFSGHQFPNYSSELNVNALLLGDSALYLCASSDYPTRSFDTQYFGPGTRLTVL.

This clonotype was counted many times. V usage is TRBV29-1 and J usage is TRBJ1-1; no reliable D call. CDR3 length: 13 residues. Germline V lookup: CDR1 SQVTM, CDR2 ANQGSEA. Deletions cut 3 bases from V and 0 bases from J, with 8 bases between. This CDR3 reads CSVERSLNTEAFF. CDR3 sequence (DNA): TGCAGCGTTGAGAGGAGCCTGAACACTGAAGCTTTCTTT.

The chain is built from TRBV3-1 and TRBJ2-5; 7 nucleotides agree with TRBD1. CDR3 length equals 15 residues. V shed 3 bases, J shed 5 bases, and the junction held 9 bases outside the gene matches. The germline gives CDR1 LGHDT, CDR2 YNNKEL (reference sequence). CDR3 loop: CASSHYRGELETQYF. The CDR3 DNA reads as TGTGCCAGCAGCCACTACAGGGGTGAATTGGAGACCCAGTACTTC.

The sample holds many counts of this clonotype. J is TRBJ1-1 and V is TRBV7-3; D uncertain. Germline assignment: CDR1 SGHTA and CDR2 FQGTGA. The CDR3 sequence is 16 residues long. Trimming took 4 bases from V and 1 from J, leaving 16 bases between them. CDR3: CASSSPPRPQNTEAFF. Here the CDR3 DNA reads TGTGCCAGCAGCTCTCCGCCCCGTCCACAGAACACTGAAGCTTTCTTT.